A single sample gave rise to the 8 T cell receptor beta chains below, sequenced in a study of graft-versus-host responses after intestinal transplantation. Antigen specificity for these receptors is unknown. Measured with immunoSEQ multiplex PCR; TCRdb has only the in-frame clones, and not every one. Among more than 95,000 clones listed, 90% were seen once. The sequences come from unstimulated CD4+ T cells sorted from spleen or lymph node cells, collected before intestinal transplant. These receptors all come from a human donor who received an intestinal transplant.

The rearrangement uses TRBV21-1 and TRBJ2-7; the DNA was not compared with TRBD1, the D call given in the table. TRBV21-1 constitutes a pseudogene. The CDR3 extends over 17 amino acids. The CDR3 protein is CASSHPGQGLRRDEQYF. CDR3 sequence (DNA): TGTGCCAGCAGCCATCCGGGACAGGGCCTACGGAGGGACGAGCAGTACTTC.

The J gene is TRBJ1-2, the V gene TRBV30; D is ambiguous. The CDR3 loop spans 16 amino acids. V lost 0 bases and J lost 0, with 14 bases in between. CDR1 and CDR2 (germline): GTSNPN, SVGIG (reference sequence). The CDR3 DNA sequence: TGTGCCTGGAGTGTTCGCGCAGGAGGTTCTAACTATGGCTACACCTTC. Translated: CAWSVRAGGSNYGYTF.

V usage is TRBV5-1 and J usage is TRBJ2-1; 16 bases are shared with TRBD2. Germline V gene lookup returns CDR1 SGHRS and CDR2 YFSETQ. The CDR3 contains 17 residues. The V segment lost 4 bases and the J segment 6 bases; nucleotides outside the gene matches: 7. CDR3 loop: CASSPGTSGRVSNEQFF. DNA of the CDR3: TGCGCCAGCAGCCCTGGGACTAGCGGGAGGGTCTCCAATGAGCAGTTCTTC.

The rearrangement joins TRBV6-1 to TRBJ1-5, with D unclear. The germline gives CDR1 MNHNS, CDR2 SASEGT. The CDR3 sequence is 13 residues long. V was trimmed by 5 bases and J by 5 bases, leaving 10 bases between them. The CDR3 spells CASSRGKHQPQHF. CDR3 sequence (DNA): TGTGCCAGCAGTCGCGGAAAGCATCAGCCCCAGCATTTT.

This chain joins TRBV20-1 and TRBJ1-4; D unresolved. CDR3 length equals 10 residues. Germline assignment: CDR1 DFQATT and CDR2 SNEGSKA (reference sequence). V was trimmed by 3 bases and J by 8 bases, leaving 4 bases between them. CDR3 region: CSARGEKLFF. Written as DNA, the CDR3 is TGCAGTGCTAGGGGCGAAAAACTGTTTTTT.

CDR3 loop: CASSYWDSFNQPQHF. The CDR3 DNA reads TGTGCCAGCAGTTACTGGGACAGTTTTAATCAGCCCCAGCATTTT. This chain uses TRBV6-6 with TRBJ1-5; 7 nucleotides align to TRBD1. Trimming cost V 1 base and J 4 bases; bases outside gene matches: 4. This CDR3 contains 15 residues. Germline V lookup: CDR1 MNHNY, CDR2 SVGAGI (reference sequence).

The CDR3 here is CASSLNQYNEQFF. CDR3 bases: TGCGCCAGCAGCTTGAATCAATACAATGAGCAGTTCTTC. The V gene is TRBV5-1, the J gene TRBJ2-1; D remains ambiguous. The ends were cut back, 1 base at V and 4 bases at J, with 6 bases in the middle. Germline values: CDR1 SGHRS, CDR2 YFSETQ. The CDR3 spans 13 residues.

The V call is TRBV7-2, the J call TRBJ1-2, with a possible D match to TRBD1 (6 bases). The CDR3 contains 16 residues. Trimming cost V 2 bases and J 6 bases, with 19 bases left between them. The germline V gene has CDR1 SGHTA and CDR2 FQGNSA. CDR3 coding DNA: TGTGCCAGCAGCTTATGGGGTGGGGGCAAATCGGATGGCTACACCTTC. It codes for CASSLWGGGKSDGYTF.